These 23 T cell receptor beta chains were all obtained from the same sample, sequenced in a study of CD8+ T cells in alopecia areata (dated by TCRdb to 2016 to 2019). What this sample's time point label stands for: 24 weeks on oral tofacitinib. The treatment or condition label, as the study defines it: oral pan-JAK inhibitor, 5-10 mg twice daily. To prepare the library, the immunoSEQ multiplex PCR assay was applied. RNA was extracted from all samples and reverse transcribed into cDNA as template for TCR sequencing. TCRdb holds this immuneACCESS table with in-frame rearrangements only. Some clones are missing; in checked studies, unresolved V genes explain under half, and the rest has no known cause. Present in this sample are fewer than 350,000 clones, 55% to 75% of which were seen just once. Clones ranked in the top ten supply more than 1.5% of the sample. The material sequenced was CD4+ T cells sorted from blood, taken at week 24, from a patient treated with tofacitinib. These receptors were collected from a human donor with alopecia areata.

This chain uses TRBV2 with TRBJ2-2; D is uncertain. V was clipped by 8 bases and J by 3 bases, with 13 bases between them. Germline CDR1 is SNHLY and CDR2 is FYNNEI. The CDR3 loop spans 14 amino acids. CDR3 amino acids: CASLPDLDTGELFF. The CDR3 DNA is TGTGCCAGCCTTCCGGACCTCGACACCGGGGAGCTGTTTTTT.

The chain has TRBV30 and TRBJ1-1; D gene ambiguous. This CDR3 is built from 12 residues. Germline CDR1 is GTSNPN and CDR2 is SVGIG (reference sequence). With 3 bases removed from V and 5 bases from J, the gap between germline ends came to 10 bases. The CDR3 protein is CAWRQASTEAFF. The CDR3 region has the DNA TGTGCCTGGAGACAAGCCTCTACTGAAGCTTTCTTT.

The chain joins TRBV15 to TRBJ1-2; 7 nucleotides match TRBD1. Germline V gene lookup returns CDR1 LNHNV and CDR2 YYDKDF (reference sequence). Germline trimming cut 0 bases from V and 4 bases from J; bases unmatched to any gene: 8. The CDR3 extends over 16 amino acids. The CDR3 bases are TGTGCCACCAGCAGAGATCTCCTACCAGGGGGCTATGGCTACACCTTC. Amino acid sequence: CATSRDLLPGGYGYTF.

The rearrangement links TRBV29-1 to TRBJ1-3; TRBD1 agrees at 9 bases. The CDR3 sequence is 14 residues long. CDR1 is SQVTM, CDR2 ANQGSEA, per germline. With V trimmed by 4 bases and J by 3 bases, 4 bases remained unmatched. CDR3 nucleotide sequence: TGCAGCGTTGGGGGGACAGGGAATGGAAACACCATATATTTT. Translated: CSVGGTGNGNTIYF. Supplemented by reference TRBV29-1 and TRBJ1-3, the full variable domain reads SAVISQKPSRDICQRGTSLTIQCQVDSQVTMMFWYRQQPGQSLTLIATANQGSEATYESGFVIDKFPISRPNLTFSTLTVSNMSPEDSSIYLCSVGGTGNGNTIYFGEGSWLTVV.

V is TRBV15 and J is TRBJ2-7; D unclear. The CDR3 is 16 residues long. The V gene lost 0 bases and the J gene lost 0 bases, with 12 bases spanning the gap. The V gene's germline CDR1 is LNHNV and CDR2 YYDKDF (reference sequence). CDR3 in DNA: TGTGCCACCAGCAGAGAGGGTGTGGGCGGCTCCTACGAGCAGTACTTC. Translation gives CATSREGVGGSYEQYF.

There are a few counts of this clone. This sequence joins TRBV7-9 and TRBJ1-5; possibly TRBD1 for D (5 bases). The CDR3 covers 13 residues. Deletions cut 5 bases from V and 4 bases from J, with 9 bases between. CDR1 is SEHNR and CDR2 is FQNEAQ in the germline V gene (reference sequence). The CDR3 sequence is CASSLGRNQPQHF. DNA of the CDR3: TGTGCCAGCAGCCTGGGGCGGAATCAGCCCCAGCATTTT.

The chain links TRBV2 to TRBJ1-2; D is perhaps TRBD1 (6 bases). The germline V gene has CDR1 SNHLY and CDR2 FYNNEI. V gave up 6 bases and J gave up 6 bases, with 20 bases separating them. There are 15 residues in the CDR3. The CDR3 sequence is CASSPRSTGWDGYTF. CDR3 coding DNA: TGTGCCAGCAGCCCCCGTTCTACAGGGTGGGATGGCTACACCTTC.

A remark on this clone: The same CDR3 is also encoded by other DNA sequences in this sample. The CDR3 coding sequence is TGTGCCAGCAGCCGCGGGGCTAACTATGGCTACACCTTC. Translating it yields CASSRGANYGYTF. V is TRBV6-5 and J is TRBJ1-2; no clear D gene. V lost 6 bases and J lost 0, with 8 bases in between. Germline V lookup: CDR1 MNHEY, CDR2 SVGAGI. The CDR3 runs to 13 residues.

The rearrangement joins TRBV29-1 to TRBJ2-4, with D hard to call. This CDR3 is 14 amino acids long. Germline V gene data show CDR1 as SQVTM and CDR2 as ANQGSEA. Trimming left V 6 bases short and J 0 bases short, with 12 bases between. Written as DNA, the CDR3 is TGCAGCGTCCGGGCTGTACTAGCCAAAAACATTCAGTACTTC. It translates to CSVRAVLAKNIQYF. Drawing the rest from reference TRBV29-1 and TRBJ2-4, the complete variable domain is SAVISQKPSRDICQRGTSLTIQCQVDSQVTMMFWYRQQPGQSLTLIATANQGSEATYESGFVIDKFPISRPNLTFSTLTVSNMSPEDSSIYLCSVRAVLAKNIQYFGAGTRLSVL.

The rearrangement joins TRBV2 to TRBJ1-5; D is uncertain. Trimming stripped 5 bases from V and 3 bases from J, with 8 bases between. CDR3 size: 13 residues. CDR1 and CDR2 from the germline V gene are SNHLY and FYNNEI. The CDR3 protein is CASSPAINQPQHF. The CDR3 DNA sequence: TGTGCCAGCAGTCCCGCGATCAATCAGCCCCAGCATTTT.

This chain links TRBV7-9 with TRBJ2-7, with TRBD1 matching 8 bases. The CDR3 runs to 13 residues. Trimming cost V 8 bases and J 2 bases; bases outside gene matches: 5. The germline CDR1 and CDR2 sequences are SEHNR and FQNEAQ (reference sequence). CDR3 residues: CASGGQAPYEQYF. DNA of the CDR3: TGTGCCAGCGGGGGACAGGCTCCCTACGAGCAGTACTTC.

The gene calls are TRBV30 and TRBJ1-1, with D uncertain. The CDR3 contains 13 residues. In germline, CDR1 is GTSNPN, CDR2 SVGIG (reference sequence). Trimming pared 2 bases from V and 1 base from J, leaving 8 bases between. As DNA, the CDR3 is TGTGCCTGGAGTCGTCGGGAGAACACTGAAGCTTTCTTT. As protein: CAWSRRENTEAFF.

The chain carries TRBV7-3 and TRBJ2-3; TRBD2 might be the D (5 bases). The CDR3 runs 13 residues. From germline, CDR1 is SGHTA and CDR2 FQGTGA. Deletions cut 3 bases from V and 6 bases from J, with 10 bases between. The CDR3 DNA follows: TGTGCCAGCAGCTTGGGAGCACTGGATACGCAGTATTTT. Translated: CASSLGALDTQYF.

The rearrangement links TRBV29-1 to TRBJ2-1; either TRBD1 or TRBD2 may fit D (5 bases each). From germline, CDR1 is SQVTM and CDR2 ANQGSEA. CDR3 length: 14 residues. V lost 7 bases to trimming and J lost 0 bases, with 13 bases between them. CDR3 in amino acids: CSAGDARSYNEQFF. As DNA, the CDR3 is TGCAGCGCCGGGGACGCCCGCTCCTACAATGAGCAGTTCTTC.

This clone appeared a single time. The chain employs TRBV9 and TRBJ1-6; 10 positions match TRBD1. Per germline, CDR1 SGDLS and CDR2 YYNGEE. Germline trimming cut 6 bases from V and 10 bases from J; bases unmatched to any gene: 10. The CDR3 covers 15 residues. The CDR3 DNA reads as TGTGCCAGCACCTTCACCGGGACAGGGGTATCACCCCTCCACTTT. Amino acids: CASTFTGTGVSPLHF.

This clone occurred a few times. The gene calls are TRBV7-9 and TRBJ2-7, with D possibly TRBD1 on 5 matching bases. The CDR3 length is 13 residues. V was clipped by 5 bases and J by 7 bases, with 15 bases between them. CDR1 SEHNR and CDR2 FQNEAQ come from the germline V gene (reference sequence). The CDR3 reads CASSLRQGGEQYF. CDR3 DNA: TGTGCCAGCAGCCTGCGGCAGGGTGGAGAGCAGTACTTC.

The rearrangement links TRBV18 to TRBJ2-1; TRBD1 matches 7 bases. V lost 8 bases and J lost 5; bases outside the gene matches: 9. The CDR3 is made up of 14 amino acids. Per the germline V gene, CDR1 is KGHSH and CDR2 is LQKENI. DNA for the CDR3: TGTGCCAGCGCGACCGGGACAGAGGACAATGAGCAGTTCTTC. Amino acid sequence: CASATGTEDNEQFF.

J is TRBJ2-3 and V is TRBV30, with 8 bases that match TRBD2. The V and J ends lost 0 bases and 8 bases, in that order; junction bases with no gene match: 16. The CDR3 is 17 amino acids. Per the germline V gene, CDR1 is GTSNPN and CDR2 is SVGIG (reference sequence). CDR3 nucleotides: TGTGCCTGGAGTGTACGAGGGCTAGCGGGTCCAAAGGGTACGCAGTATTTT. It encodes CAWSVRGLAGPKGTQYF. Combining the CDR3 with reference TRBV30 and TRBJ2-3 gives the whole variable domain SQTIHQWPATLVQPVGSPLSLECTVEGTSNPNLYWYRQAAGRGLQLLFYSVGIGQISSEVPQNLSASRPQDRQFILSSKKLLLSDSGFYLCAWSVRGLAGPKGTQYFGPGTRLTVL.

This sequence joins TRBV4-3 and TRBJ1-2; tentatively, D is TRBD1 (6 bases). Germline CDR1 LGHNA, CDR2 YSLEER. This CDR3 has 13 residues. With 2 bases removed from V and 2 bases from J, the gap between germline ends came to 6 bases. CDR3 amino acids: CASSQQGNYGYTF. The CDR3 DNA reads TGCGCCAGCAGCCAACAGGGGAACTATGGCTACACCTTC.

The rearrangement uses TRBV5-1 and TRBJ2-5; 12 bases agree with TRBD2. Germline V gene sequence: CDR1 SGHRS, CDR2 YFSETQ. The CDR3 contains 18 residues. V was pared by 1 base and J by 2 bases, with 9 bases of the junction left unmatched. CDR3 in DNA: TGCGCCAGCAGCTTGTTGACTAGCGGGGGCGCACTACAAGAGACCCAGTACTTC. Its translation is CASSLLTSGGALQETQYF.

This clone was counted a few times. The same CDR3 is also encoded by other DNA sequences in this sample. The genes are TRBV4-1 and TRBJ2-7; D uncertain. The ends were cut back, 1 base at V and 6 bases at J, with 7 bases in the middle. Germline CDR1 reads MGHRA; CDR2 reads YSYEKL. The CDR3 has 12 residues. CDR3 in DNA: TGCGCCAGCAGCCAAGTTTTAGGCGAGCAGTACTTC. It is translated as CASSQVLGEQYF.

The chain has TRBV29-1 and TRBJ1-1; D is uncertain. Germline loops: CDR1 SQVTM, CDR2 ANQGSEA. The CDR3 length is 11 residues. The CDR3 sequence: CTTDLGTEAFF. In DNA form, the CDR3 reads TGCACCACGGATTTGGGCACTGAAGCTTTCTTT.

The chain links TRBV29-1 to TRBJ2-3, with 7 bases that match TRBD2. After removal of 6 bases from V and 2 bases from J, the junction contained 8 bases not matched to a gene. This CDR3 contains 14 residues. Germline V lookup: CDR1 SQVTM, CDR2 ANQGSEA. The CDR3 nucleotides are TGCAGCGTCGAATCGGGGGGTCACACAGATACGCAGTATTTT. It specifies CSVESGGHTDTQYF.